The rows below give T cell receptor beta chains drawn from one sample of a study of T-cell memory formation after mild COVID-19. TCRdb reprocessed the 5' RACE reads with MiXCR, giving one entry per CDR3 protein. Of 250,000 to 300,000 distinct CDR3 sequences in the sample, approximately 15% were seen once. The sample comprised PBMCs or a T cell subset sorted from them (not recorded which). The receptors shown here come from a man aged 18 to 30 who had mild COVID-19 (a few samples of this study predate the infection). Cell type and time point are not known. Each CDR3 is given with its conserved first and last residue. A D gene is named only where the DNA matches it firmly. A clone size is listed for some rows: how often the clone was seen (once, few, many), or a class if it is expanded.

J | D | V | size | DNA | CDR3
TRBJ2-2 | NA | TRBV6-5 | NA | TGTGCCAGCAGTTACTCCAAACATCCCGGGGAGCTGTTTTTT | CASSYSKHPGELFF
TRBJ2-4 | NA | TRBV5-5 | NA | TGTGCCAGCAGCTTGGGGCAAAACATTCAGTACTTC | CASSLGQNIQYF
TRBJ2-1 | NA | TRBV7-2 | NA | TGTGCCAGCAGCCCGACTAGGTTCAATGAGCAGTTCTTC | CASSPTRFNEQFF
TRBJ1-3 | NA | TRBV5-1 | few | TGCGCCAGCTCGCCGGACAGTCAAGACACCATATATTTT | CASSPDSQDTIYF
TRBJ1-1 | NA | TRBV5-1 | NA | TGCGCCAGCAGCTTGGATCCTGACACTGAAGCTTTCTTT | CASSLDPDTEAFF
TRBJ2-4 | NA | TRBV7-2 | few | TGTGCCAGCAGCTTTCGGGCGGAGGGGTCGAGAAACATTCAGTACTTC | CASSFRAEGSRNIQYF
TRBJ2-1 | TRBD2 | TRBV7-9 | few | TGTGCCAGCAGCTTCGCTAGCGGGGGGTACAATGAGCAGTTCTTC | CASSFASGGYNEQFF
TRBJ1-2 | NA | TRBV6-4 | NA | TGTGCCAGCAGTGACTCGGGGACCTATGGCTACACCTTC | CASSDSGTYGYTF
TRBJ1-4 | NA | TRBV6-2/TRBV6-3 | few | TGTGCCAGCAGTCCACCCCGGGGCCTCAATGAAAAACTGTTTTTT | CASSPPRGLNEKLFF
TRBJ1-1 | NA | TRBV6-6 | few | TGTGCCAGCAGGGAGGCCATTGCGGGGGACACTGAAGCTTTCTTT | CASREAIAGDTEAFF
TRBJ2-2 | NA | TRBV24-1 | NA | TGTGCCACCGCGTCCCAGTTTTCCATCTCGAACACCGGGGAGCTGTTTTTT | CATASQFSISNTGELFF
TRBJ1-4 | NA | TRBV4-1 | NA | TGCGCCAGCAGCCCAGCCAGGGGCGGTGATGAAAAACTGTTTTTT | CASSPARGGDEKLFF
TRBJ1-6 | NA | TRBV6-6 | few | TGTGCCAGCAGCTCTACACGGGGGACTTCACCCCTCCACTTT | CASSSTRGTSPLHF
TRBJ2-1 | NA | TRBV19 | NA | TGTGCCAGTAGTCCCCGACTATCCAACTCCTACAATGAGCAGTTCTTC | CASSPRLSNSYNEQFF
TRBJ1-3 | TRBD1 | TRBV28 | NA | TGTGCCAGCAGCGCAGGGGGCGCAGAAGGAAACACCATATATTTT | CASSAGGAEGNTIYF
TRBJ2-3 | NA | TRBV9 | NA | TGTGCCAGCAGCGCCCCTTCAGGACAGTCCACAGATACGCAGTATTTT | CASSAPSGQSTDTQYF
TRBJ2-5 | TRBD2 | TRBV3-1 | NA | TGTGCCAGCAGCCAAGGCCCGGGGGGGCCCCAAGAGACCCAGTACTTC | CASSQGPGGPQETQYF